A selection of T cell receptor beta chains follows, all from one sample in a study of T cells after posttransplantation cyclophosphamide. Method: immunoSEQ multiplex PCR; TCRdb's copy keeps in-frame clones and lacks some. Observed in the sample are tens of thousands of clones, none of them singletons. Sequencing was done on a sample of PBMCs. The receptors here all came from a man aged 35 to 55 in good health, CMV-negative, and a related stem cell transplant donor. Each CDR3 is given with its conserved first and last residue. The D gene is left open where the match is weak. Clone sizes are given selectively: once, few, many, or a class where the clone is expanded.

>TRBV19|TRBJ2-5|-|many
CASGDSGLYF
TGTGCCAGTGGTGATTCGGGACTCTACTTC
>TRBV5-1|TRBJ2-7|TRBD2|many
CASSGTSGIYEQYF
TGCGCCAGCAGCGGAACTAGCGGGATCTACGAGCAGTACTTC
>TRBV11-2|TRBJ2-2|-|many
CASSLGRTGELFF
TGTGCCAGCAGCTTAGGTCGCACCGGGGAGCTGTTTTTT
>TRBV9|TRBJ2-2|-|many
CASSVGSANTGELFF
TGTGCCAGCAGCGTAGGGTCAGCGAACACCGGGGAGCTGTTTTTT
>TRBV5-1|TRBJ2-7|TRBD2|many
CASTQTSVTYEQYF
TGCGCCAGCACCCAGACTAGCGTGACCTACGAGCAGTACTTC
>TRBV5-1|TRBJ2-7|TRBD2|many
CASSLGSGGSGYEQYF
TGCGCCAGCAGCTTGGGATCCGGCGGGAGTGGGTACGAGCAGTACTTC
>TRBV18|TRBJ1-5|-|many
CASSNSGGEQPQHF
TGTGCCAGCTCCAATTCAGGAGGGGAACAGCCCCAGCATTTT
>TRBV28|TRBJ2-2|TRBD1|many
CASSSNRGAIGAFPNTGELFF
TGTGCCAGCAGTTCTAACAGGGGTGCCATCGGGGCCTTTCCGAACACCGGGGAGCTGTTTTTT
>TRBV28|TRBJ2-5|TRBD1|many
CASIWSGGETQYF
TGTGCCAGCATTTGGTCAGGGGGAGAGACCCAGTACTTC
>TRBV30|TRBJ2-3|-|many
CAWSVQAVTSTDTQYF
TGTGCCTGGAGTGTACAGGCTGTTACTAGCACAGATACGCAGTATTTT
>TRBV18|TRBJ1-4|-|many
CASSPPRQGATNEKLFF
TGTGCCAGCTCACCACCCCGGCAGGGCGCAACTAATGAAAAACTGTTTTTT
>TRBV7-8|TRBJ2-7|-|many
CASSLRTASSYEQYF
TGTGCCAGCAGCTTACGTACCGCCAGCTCCTACGAGCAGTACTTC
>TRBV5-1|TRBJ1-2|TRBD1|many
CASSSTGNGYTF
TGCGCCAGCAGCTCGACAGGGAATGGCTACACCTTC
>TRBV5-6|TRBJ1-2|-|many
CASSPITGTLYGYTF
TGTGCCAGCAGCCCCATAACAGGGACCTTATATGGCTACACCTTC
>TRBV28|TRBJ2-7|-|-
CASSLSGTGDYEQYF
TGTGCCAGCAGTTTATCCGGGACGGGGGACTACGAGCAGTACTTC
>TRBV7-9|TRBJ2-7|-|many
CASSFSSSSYEQYF
TGTGCCAGCAGCTTTTCGTCGAGCTCCTACGAGCAGTACTTC
>TRBV10-2|TRBJ1-2|-|many
CASSESDSLRGYTF
TGCGCCAGCAGTGAGTCGGACAGTTTGCGCGGCTACACCTTC
>TRBV27|TRBJ2-1|-|many
CASSYALRDSEVDEQFF
TGTGCCAGCAGCTACGCCCTCCGGGACTCAGAAGTCGATGAGCAGTTCTTC
>TRBV9|TRBJ2-2|-|many
CASSVELRLATGELFF
TGTGCCAGCAGCGTAGAATTGAGACTCGCAACCGGGGAGCTGTTTTTT
>TRBV19|TRBJ2-1|TRBD2|many
CASSTGLAETYNEQFF
TGTGCCAGTAGTACAGGGCTAGCGGAAACCTACAATGAGCAGTTCTTC
>TRBV6-6|TRBJ2-7|TRBD2|many
CASWAGGPGYEQYF
TGTGCCAGTTGGGCGGGAGGGCCGGGTTACGAGCAGTACTTC
>TRBV19|TRBJ2-5|TRBD2|many
CATQVGGSTETQYF
TGTGCCACCCAGGTTGGCGGGAGTACAGAGACCCAGTACTTC
>TRBV27|TRBJ2-7|TRBD1|many
CASSLEGTGFYEQYF
TGTGCCAGCAGTTTAGAGGGGACAGGGTTCTACGAGCAGTACTTC
>TRBV27|TRBJ2-3|-|many
CASSPKQSTDTQYF
TGTGCCAGCAGTCCAAAACAGAGCACAGATACGCAGTATTTT
>TRBV27|TRBJ2-7|TRBD1|many
CASRQGQGARSYEQYF
TGTGCCAGCAGACAGGGACAGGGGGCGCGGTCCTACGAGCAGTACTTC
>TRBV19|TRBJ2-4|-|many
CASSIAPAKNIQYF
TGTGCCAGTAGTATCGCGCCTGCCAAAAACATTCAGTACTTC
>TRBV19|TRBJ1-5|TRBD1|many
CASSTLIGTGFQPQHF
TGTGCCAGTAGTACTCTGATAGGGACAGGGTTTCAGCCCCAGCATTTT
>TRBV5-1|TRBJ1-1|TRBD1|many
CASSSRTGANTEAFF
TGCGCCAGCAGCTCAAGGACAGGGGCGAACACTGAAGCTTTCTTT
>TRBV10-3|TRBJ2-7|TRBD1|many
CAISPGQGAYEQYF
TGTGCCATCAGTCCAGGACAGGGGGCCTACGAGCAGTACTTC
>TRBV2|TRBJ1-5|-|many
CASSEESPNQPQHF
TGTGCCAGCAGTGAAGAGAGTCCGAATCAGCCCCAGCATTTT
>TRBV27|TRBJ1-6|-|-
CASRLRSDNSPLHF
TGTGCCAGCAGGTTAAGGAGCGATAATTCACCCCTCCACTTT
>TRBV10-2|TRBJ2-1|TRBD2|many
CASSTSENNEQFF
TGCGCCAGCAGCACTAGCGAGAACAATGAGCAGTTCTTC
>TRBV29-1|TRBJ2-7|TRBD2|many
CSAGTSDYEQYF
TGCAGCGCTGGGACTAGCGATTACGAGCAGTACTTC
>TRBV6-5|TRBJ1-1|TRBD1|many
CASRTGGFDTEAFF
TGTGCCAGCAGGACAGGGGGCTTCGACACTGAAGCTTTCTTT
>TRBV11-2|TRBJ1-1|TRBD1|many
CASRTFAGTALEAFF
TGTGCCAGCAGGACCTTTGCCGGGACAGCTCTTGAAGCTTTCTTT
>TRBV27|TRBJ1-1|-|many
CASTTFGGAGSTEAFF
TGTGCCAGCACCACCTTTGGGGGGGCCGGGAGCACTGAAGCTTTCTTT
>TRBV6-4|TRBJ2-1|TRBD1|many
CASSADRGGDNEQFF
TGTGCCAGCAGTGCCGACAGGGGTGGAGACAATGAGCAGTTCTTC
>TRBV7-9|TRBJ2-3|-|many
CASSFGRSTDTQYF
TGTGCCAGCAGCTTCGGCAGGAGCACAGATACGCAGTATTTT
>TRBV9|TRBJ1-4|TRBD1|many
CASSIGTGVNEKLFF
TGTGCCAGCAGCATCGGGACAGGGGTTAATGAAAAACTGTTTTTT
>TRBV7-6|TRBJ2-1|TRBD2|many
CASSHRLAGGYNEQFF
TGTGCCAGCAGCCACCGACTAGCGGGAGGCTACAATGAGCAGTTCTTC
>TRBV6-5|TRBJ2-3|TRBD2|many
CASSYRTSGATDTQYF
TGTGCCAGCAGTTATCGGACTAGCGGGGCAACAGATACGCAGTATTTT
>TRBV25-1|TRBJ1-4|-|many
CASSESGGGEKLFF
TGTGCCAGCAGTGAATCGGGAGGAGGTGAAAAACTGTTTTTT
>TRBV19|TRBJ2-1|-|many
CASTMGDEQFF
TGTGCCAGTACTATGGGCGATGAGCAGTTCTTC
>TRBV19|TRBJ2-2|-|many
CASNSGGAGGELFF
TGTGCCAGTAATTCCGGGGGAGCTGGCGGGGAGCTGTTTTTT
>TRBV10-2|TRBJ2-7|TRBD2|many
CASSESLAGWHKQYF
TGCGCCAGCAGTGAGAGTCTAGCGGGATGGCACAAGCAGTACTTC
>TRBV5-6|TRBJ1-2|TRBD1|many
CASSYGQANYGYTF
TGTGCCAGCAGCTATGGACAGGCCAACTATGGCTACACCTTC
>TRBV29-1|TRBJ2-1|-|many
CSVDIQGPYNEQFF
TGCAGCGTTGATATACAGGGTCCCTACAATGAGCAGTTCTTC
>TRBV6-6|TRBJ1-5|-|many
CASSYVAGDHQPQHF
TGTGCCAGCAGTTATGTGGCAGGCGATCATCAGCCCCAGCATTTT